These 24 T cell receptor beta chains share one sample of origin, sequenced in a study of T cells in Graves' hyperthyroidism and ophthalmopathy. The CDR3 regions of TCR beta were amplified from RNA transcripts. Using the HTBI primer set, a first-round RT-PCR was run on the TCR CDR3. One entry per CDR3 protein, called by TCRdb with MiXCR from the multiplex PCR reads. The repertoire holds almost 600,000 distinct CDR3 sequences, with approximately 14% as singletons. The sample consisted of blood. These TCRs come from a woman aged 30 to 39 with Graves' hyperthyroidism that later progressed to Graves' ophthalmopathy.

At least ten counts were recorded for this clonotype. The chain is built from TRBV9 and TRBJ2-7; no clear D. The V end lost 4 bases, the J end lost 4 bases, and 21 bases lay between the germline ends. There are 16 residues in the CDR3. Germline lookup yields CDR1 SGDLS and CDR2 YYNGEE. The CDR3 sequence is CASSSQIRTPPYEQYF. Written as DNA, the CDR3 is TGTGCCAGCAGCTCACAAATCAGGACGCCACCTTACGAGCAGTACTTC.

This clonotype was observed at least ten times. The chain recombines TRBV5-1 with TRBJ2-5; D may correspond to TRBD1 or TRBD2 (6 bases each). The germline V gene encodes CDR1 SGHRS and CDR2 YFSETQ. V lost 4 bases, J lost 4 bases, and 17 bases lay in between. The CDR3 consists of 15 residues. The CDR3 protein is CASSKGGSHPETQYF. As DNA, the CDR3 is TGCGCCAGCAGCAAGGGGGGCAGCCACCCAGAGACCCAGTACTTC. Filled out from reference TRBV5-1 and TRBJ2-5, the complete variable domain reads KAGVTQTPRYLIKTRGQQVTLSCSPISGHRSVSWYQQTPGQGLQFLFEYFSETQRNKGNFPGRFSGRQFSNSRSEMNVSTLELGDSALYLCASSKGGSHPETQYFGPGTRLLVL.

This clonotype was seen many times. The chain employs TRBV9 and TRBJ1-1; TRBD1 aligns across 9 bases. CDR1 and CDR2 (germline): SGDLS, YYNGEE. This CDR3 has 16 residues. With 0 bases clipped from V and 7 bases from J, the junction kept 10 bases outside the gene matches. Here the CDR3 DNA reads TGTGCCAGCAGCGTAGAAGGCGCCGGGACAGGGAATGAAGCTTTCTTT. This sequence encodes CASSVEGAGTGNEAFF.

This clonotype was seen a few times. The CDR3 DNA reads TGCGCCAGCAGAGATACCGGGACAGGGTGGAATGAGCAGTTCTTC. It is translated as CASRDTGTGWNEQFF. The chain couples TRBV10-2 to TRBJ2-1; 9 bases align to TRBD1. CDR1 and CDR2 (germline): WSHSY, SAAADI. V lost 6 bases, J lost 7 bases, and 10 bases stayed unmatched. CDR3 length equals 15 residues.

This clonotype was detected many times. J is TRBJ2-5 and V is TRBV24-1, with D perhaps being TRBD1 or TRBD2 (5 bases each). Trimming shortened V by 6 bases and J by 3 bases, and 7 bases separated the two germline ends. CDR1 and CDR2 (germline): KGHDR, SFDVKD. The CDR3 runs 12 residues. CDR3 in amino acids: CATSRDEETQYF. The CDR3 DNA is TGTGCCACCAGTAGGGACGAAGAGACCCAGTACTTC.

This clonotype was recorded a few times. The J gene is TRBJ2-2, the V gene TRBV3-1, with D possibly TRBD1 on 5 matching bases. CDR1 is LGHDT, CDR2 YNNKEL, per germline (reference sequence). The CDR3 is 15 residues long. V gave up 4 bases and J gave up 4 bases, with 13 bases separating them. The CDR3 region is CASSRGRVGTGELFF. The DNA for the CDR3 is TGTGCCAGCAGCCGAGGCAGGGTAGGCACCGGGGAGCTGTTTTTT. The full variable domain, completed using reference TRBV3-1 and TRBJ2-2, is DTAVSQTPKYLVTQMGNDKSIKCEQNLGHDTMYWYKQDSKKFLKIMFSYNNKELIINETVPNRFSPKSPDKAHLNLHINSLELGDSAVYFCASSRGRVGTGELFFGEGSRLTVL.

This clonotype was seen many times. The V call is TRBV2, the J call TRBJ2-2, with D tentatively TRBD1 (8 bases). Germline CDR1 is SNHLY and CDR2 is FYNNEI. V lost 5 bases and J 5 bases, leaving 12 bases between the germline ends. The CDR3 has 14 amino acids. CDR3 nucleotide sequence: TGTGCCAGCAGTCCACAGGGGGGGACCGGGGAGCTGTTTTTT. This sequence encodes CASSPQGGTGELFF. The full variable domain, completed using reference TRBV2 and TRBJ2-2, is EPEVTQTPSHQVTQMGQEVILRCVPISNHLYFYWYRQILGQKVEFLVSFYNNEISEKSEIFDDQFSVERPDGSNFTLKIRSTKLEDSAMYFCASSPQGGTGELFFGEGSRLTVL.

J is TRBJ2-1 and V is TRBV20-1; 7 nucleotides align to TRBD1. The CDR3 is 13 amino acids. CDR1 and CDR2 from the germline V gene are DFQATT and SNEGSKA (reference sequence). Trimming took 5 bases from V and 4 from J; bases not matched to a gene: 5. The DNA for the CDR3 is TGCAGTGCTTCGGACAGGCCGTACAATGAGCAGTTCTTC. Its protein is CSASDRPYNEQFF.

Many counts were recorded for this clonotype. The CDR3 loop is CASSPLNTEAFF. The CDR3 coding sequence is TGTGCCAGCAGCCCCCTTAACACTGAAGCTTTCTTT. V and J are TRBV3-1 and TRBJ1-1; no clear D. CDR1 is LGHDT, CDR2 YNNKEL, per germline (reference sequence). V gave up 4 bases and J gave up 2 bases, with 5 bases separating them. The CDR3 runs 12 residues.

This clonotype appeared a few times. The chain recombines TRBV30 with TRBJ1-6; TRBD1 aligns across 8 bases. Losses at the gene ends were 4 bases for V and 10 bases for J; bases not matched to a gene: 12. This CDR3 comprises 15 residues. Per germline, CDR1 GTSNPN and CDR2 SVGIG (reference sequence). The CDR3 spells CAWTRDRGDGSPLHF. In nucleotides, the CDR3 is TGTGCCTGGACCCGAGACAGGGGCGACGGATCACCCCTCCACTTT.

This clonotype has just a few counts. The chain is built from TRBV6-2 or TRBV6-3 and TRBJ2-1, with D tentatively TRBD1 (5 bases). Germline V gene lookup returns CDR1 MNHEY and CDR2 SVGEGT. V lost 8 bases and J 9 bases, leaving 11 bases between the germline ends. The CDR3 has 11 amino acids. CDR3: CASGTQGEQFF. The CDR3 nucleotides are TGTGCCAGCGGTACCCAGGGTGAGCAGTTCTTC.

Ten or more counts support this clonotype. In nucleotides, the CDR3 is TGTGCCAGCAGCGCGAACAGGGGGCCGAACACCGGGGAGCTGTTTTTT. It yields the protein CASSANRGPNTGELFF. The rearrangement joins TRBV25-1 to TRBJ2-2; 9 bases align to TRBD1. The V segment lost 6 bases and the J segment 0 bases; nucleotides outside the gene matches: 5. This CDR3 spans 16 amino acids. Germline lookup yields CDR1 MGHDK and CDR2 SYGVNS.

The sample holds a few counts of this clonotype. The chain has TRBV7-8 and TRBJ1-1; D is unclear. Germline CDR1 is SGHVS and CDR2 is FQNEAQ. The CDR3 sequence is 15 residues long. Trimming removed 1 base from V and 4 bases from J, with 13 bases in between. The CDR3 is CASSLVRARGTEAFF. The CDR3 DNA sequence: TGTGCCAGCAGCTTAGTGAGGGCCCGGGGCACTGAAGCTTTCTTT.

Many counts were recorded for this clonotype. J is TRBJ1-5 and V is TRBV6-2 or TRBV6-3; D is ambiguous. The CDR3 runs 17 residues. The germline V and J ends were trimmed by 0 bases and 3 bases, with 15 bases remaining between them. CDR1 and CDR2 (germline): MNHEY, SVGEGT. This CDR3 is CASSYSARLRYNQPQHF. The CDR3 coding sequence is TGTGCCAGCAGTTACTCGGCGCGCTTGCGTTACAATCAGCCCCAGCATTTT.

This clonotype was recorded many times. The CDR3: CASSGFGAAPTNEKLFF. The CDR3 bases are TGTGCCAGCTCGGGGTTTGGGGCAGCCCCAACTAATGAAAAACTGTTTTTT. The gene calls are TRBV27 and TRBJ1-4; maybe TRBD1 (5 bases). V lost 8 bases to trimming and J lost 0 bases, with 19 bases between them. The CDR3 consists of 17 residues. Germline CDR1 reads MNHEY; CDR2 reads SMNVEV (reference sequence).

This clonotype was seen ten or more times. The rearrangement uses TRBV9 and TRBJ1-5; 7 bases fit TRBD1. V shed 0 bases and J 10 bases; nucleotides not matched to a gene: 10. The germline V gene has CDR1 SGDLS and CDR2 YYNGEE. The CDR3 length is 15 residues. The CDR3 sequence is CASSVAGTAYEPQHF. CDR3 sequence (DNA): TGTGCCAGCAGCGTAGCCGGGACAGCCTATGAACCCCAGCATTTT.

This chain links TRBV11-2 with TRBJ2-2, with D possibly being TRBD1 or TRBD2 (5 bases each). The germline gives CDR1 SGHAT, CDR2 FQNNGV. Trimming removed 1 base from V and 5 bases from J, with 11 bases in between. This CDR3 spans 15 amino acids. CDR3 sequence reads: CASSLGQGETGELFF. CDR3 coding DNA: TGTGCCAGCAGCTTAGGCCAGGGAGAAACCGGGGAGCTGTTTTTT. The complete variable domain, with remaining parts taken from reference TRBV11-2 and TRBJ2-2, reads EAGVAQSPRYKIIEKRQSVAFWCNPISGHATLYWYQQILGQGPKLLIQFQNNGVVDDSQLPKDRFSAERLKGVDSTLKIQPAKLEDSAVYLCASSLGQGETGELFFGEGSRLTVL.

This clonotype was observed a few times. The V gene is TRBV6-1, the J gene TRBJ2-3, with 13 bases fitting TRBD2. This CDR3 region has 18 residues. CDR1 and CDR2 from the germline V gene are MNHNS and SASEGT. V was clipped by 3 bases and J by 4 bases; unmatched bases: 10. CDR3 nucleotide sequence: TGTGCCAGCAGTGAGGCCGGACTAGCGGGAGTATACGCAGATACGCAGTATTTT. Translating gives CASSEAGLAGVYADTQYF.

The sample holds a few counts of this clonotype. This chain uses TRBV9 with TRBJ1-1; D is unclear. Germline assignment: CDR1 SGDLS and CDR2 YYNGEE. This CDR3 contains 16 residues. The V gene lost 4 bases and the J gene lost 1 base, with 17 bases spanning the gap. The DNA of the CDR3 is TGTGCCAGCAGCTCCGGATCCGGACTGACGAACACTGAAGCTTTCTTT. Its protein is CASSSGSGLTNTEAFF.

Only a few counts were recorded for this clonotype. J is TRBJ2-6 and V is TRBV13; no clear D. The germline V gene has CDR1 PRHDT and CDR2 FYEKMQ (reference sequence). The CDR3 spans 14 residues. The germline V and J ends were trimmed by 11 bases and 0 bases, with 11 bases remaining between them. The DNA of the CDR3 is TGTGCCTGCAAGGCGGTCTCTGGGGCCAACGTCCTGACTTTC. This codes for CACKAVSGANVLTF.

At least ten counts were recorded for this clonotype. The chain combines TRBV30 with TRBJ1-3, with D hard to call. Trimming removed 1 base at V and 1 base at J, with 5 bases between. CDR3 length: 13 amino acids. Germline-derived CDR1 and CDR2 are GTSNPN and SVGIG (reference sequence). CDR3 protein: CAWSDPSGNTIYF. The CDR3 DNA follows: TGTGCCTGGAGTGACCCATCTGGAAACACCATATATTTT. Full variable domain (missing parts from reference TRBV30 and TRBJ1-3): SQTIHQWPATLVQPVGSPLSLECTVEGTSNPNLYWYRQAAGRGLQLLFYSVGIGQISSEVPQNLSASRPQDRQFILSSKKLLLSDSGFYLCAWSDPSGNTIYFGEGSWLTVV.

This clonotype has just a few counts. DNA of the CDR3: TGTGCCATCAGTGAGTCGGGGAGCGGGAGCTCCTACAATGAGCAGTTCTTC. It is translated as CAISESGSGSSYNEQFF. The V gene is TRBV10-3, the J gene TRBJ2-1; 8 nucleotides agree with TRBD2. Germline V gives CDR1 ENHRY, CDR2 SYGVKD. There are 17 residues in the CDR3. After removal of 0 bases from V and 0 bases from J, the junction contained 4 bases not matched to a gene.

This clonotype showed up many times. This chain joins TRBV6-1 and TRBJ2-5, with unresolved D. The V end was cut by 5 bases, the J end by 5 bases, with 15 bases between. This CDR3 comprises 14 residues. Germline CDR1 reads MNHNS; CDR2 reads SASEGT. The CDR3 loop reads CASSLVPSGETQYF. The CDR3 coding sequence is TGTGCCAGCAGTTTAGTACCCTCTGGGGAGACCCAGTACTTC.

This clonotype showed up many times. The chain has TRBV7-2 and TRBJ2-7; D unresolved. This CDR3 is 17 amino acids long. Trimming cost V 5 bases and J 0 bases, with 20 bases left between them. Looked up from germline, CDR1 is SGHTA and CDR2 is FQGNSA. CDR3 in amino acids: CASSLFPKGPSSYEQYF. In DNA, the CDR3 is TGTGCCAGCAGCCTATTCCCTAAGGGCCCTAGCTCCTACGAGCAGTACTTC.